The 8 T cell receptor beta chains listed next were all sequenced from one sample in a study of shared T cell receptors in the human thymus. The protocol was immunoSEQ multiplex PCR, while the TCRdb copy is restricted to in-frame clones and leaves out a portion. Of hundreds of thousands of clones in the sample, 70% to 90% were seen once. This sample was also put to use in a study of human thymus T cells.

The sample comprised thymocytes. The receptors derive from a boy under two years old with a congenital heart defect.

The chain uses TRBV7-8 and TRBJ2-7; 7 nucleotides agree with TRBD2. CDR3 length: 15 amino acids. From germline, CDR1 is SGHVS and CDR2 FQNEAQ. Trimming cost V 2 bases and J 0 bases; bases outside gene matches: 4. CDR3 loop: CASSLLGGSSYEQYF. As DNA, the CDR3 is TGTGCCAGCAGCTTACTGGGGGGGAGCTCCTACGAGCAGTACTTC.

The gene calls are TRBV13 and TRBJ1-1, with 7 bases identical to TRBD1. The CDR3 runs 14 residues. The J segment lost 1 base and the V segment lost 4 bases, leaving 3 bases of the junction unmatched. CDR1 and CDR2 (germline): PRHDT, FYEKMQ (reference sequence). In DNA form, the CDR3 reads TGTGCCAGCAGCTGCGACAGGGCGAACACTGAAGCTTTCTTT. Translating it yields CASSCDRANTEAFF.

The gene calls are TRBV28 and TRBJ2-3, with 9 bases identical to TRBD2. This CDR3 contains 16 residues. Germline V gene lookup returns CDR1 MDHEN and CDR2 SYDVKM. The V segment lost 8 bases and the J segment 2 bases; nucleotides outside the gene matches: 11. The CDR3 reads CASALVSGSPTDTQYF. For the CDR3, the DNA is TGTGCCAGCGCGCTAGTTAGCGGGAGCCCCACAGATACGCAGTATTTT.

The chain recombines TRBV6-5 with TRBJ2-7, with unresolved D. CDR3 length: 14 amino acids. V was cut by 4 bases and J by 2 bases, with 12 bases left in between. The germline CDR1 and CDR2 sequences are MNHEY and SVGAGI. CDR3 bases: TGTGCCAGCAGTTCCCCCTCTCCAGCCTACGAGCAGTACTTC. Protein: CASSSPSPAYEQYF.

The CDR3 loop is CASSLEGGEREQYF. The CDR3 nucleotides are TGCGCCAGCAGCTTGGAGGGGGGGGAGCGGGAGCAGTACTTC. This chain connects TRBV5-1 to TRBJ2-7; maybe TRBD2 (7 bases). CDR3 length: 14 residues. Trimming removed 0 bases from V and 7 bases from J, with 14 bases in between. Germline CDR1 and CDR2: SGHRS and YFSETQ.

V is TRBV4-3 and J is TRBJ2-6, with 10 bases fitting TRBD1. CDR1 is LGHNA, CDR2 YSLEER, per germline. The CDR3 is 18 residues long. With 5 bases clipped from V and 0 bases from J, the junction kept 7 bases outside the gene matches. The CDR3 loop is CASSNRDRGRSGANVLTF. In DNA form, the CDR3 reads TGCGCCAGCAGCAACCGGGACAGGGGTCGCTCTGGGGCCAACGTCCTGACTTTC.

The gene calls are TRBV15 and TRBJ2-5; 7 bases align to TRBD1. Germline-derived CDR1 and CDR2 are LNHNV and YYDKDF (reference sequence). The CDR3 runs 15 residues. V lost 3 bases, J lost 3 bases, and 7 bases stayed unmatched. The DNA for the CDR3 is TGTGCCACCAGCAGGGATGACAGGGAGAAAGAGACCCAGTACTTC. It yields the protein CATSRDDREKETQYF.

V usage is TRBV27 and J usage is TRBJ2-7; tentatively, D is TRBD2 (6 bases). Germline V gene data show CDR1 as MNHEY and CDR2 as SMNVEV (reference sequence). This CDR3 is built from 14 residues. With 3 bases removed from V and 3 bases from J, the gap between germline ends came to 12 bases. The CDR3 DNA reads TGTGCCAGCAGTTTCAGACGGGGAGGCTACGAGCAGTACTTC. Translated: CASSFRRGGYEQYF.